The 11 T cell receptor beta chains listed next were all sequenced from one sample in a study of blood T cell repertoires in COVID-19. The data were produced by immunoSEQ multiplex PCR, yet TCRdb's version contains in-frame clones alone and is incomplete. The repertoire has tens of thousands of clones, around 74% of them found once; the top ten carry 3% to 4.5%. Specimen: peripheral blood. The receptors were gathered from an older man with COVID-19, enrolled during active disease.

The genes are TRBV12-3 or TRBV12-4 and TRBJ2-3, with a weak D call TRBD1 (5 bases). The CDR3 is 13 residues long. V dropped 8 bases and J dropped 2 bases, with 11 bases sitting between them. The CDR3 sequence is CASCSRDTDTQYF. The CDR3 region has the DNA TGTGCCAGCTGTTCCAGGGACACAGATACGCAGTATTTT.

The chain employs TRBV6-2 or TRBV6-3 and TRBJ2-5, with 10 bases matching TRBD2. The ends lost 6 bases at V and 5 bases at J; junction bases unmatched: 9. Germline assignment: CDR1 MNHEY and CDR2 SVGEGT. This CDR3 contains 15 residues. DNA for the CDR3: TGTGCCAGCAGCCCCCTAGCGGGAGTCGGGGAGACCCAGTACTTC. This gives the protein CASSPLAGVGETQYF.

This clone was counted once. V usage is TRBV28 and J usage is TRBJ1-2, with 7 positions matching TRBD1. This CDR3 comprises 16 residues. Per germline, CDR1 MDHEN and CDR2 SYDVKM. Trimming removed 3 bases from V and 7 bases from J; junction bases left unmatched: 14. The DNA of the CDR3 is TGTGCCAGCAGTTTCTCCGGCGTTACAGGGGTAGGTGGCTACACCTTC. It specifies CASSFSGVTGVGGYTF.

The chain couples TRBV19 to TRBJ2-4; 9 positions agree with TRBD2. Germline assignment: CDR1 LNHDA and CDR2 SQIVND (reference sequence). The V and J ends lost 6 bases and 3 bases, in that order; junction bases with no gene match: 6. CDR3 size: 15 residues. The CDR3 coding sequence is TGTGCCAGTAGCCCTAGCGGGATCGACAAAAACATTCAGTACTTC. Translation: CASSPSGIDKNIQYF.

J is TRBJ1-5 and V is TRBV7-9; the D gene is possibly TRBD1 (6 bases). The germline CDR1 and CDR2 sequences are SEHNR and FQNEAQ (reference sequence). CDR3 length equals 15 residues. V was trimmed by 5 bases and J by 7 bases, leaving 18 bases between them. This CDR3 is CASSHAGGAGQPQHF. Written as DNA, the CDR3 is TGTGCCAGCAGCCACGCCGGGGGGGCAGGCCAGCCCCAGCATTTT.

This chain joins TRBV6-2 or TRBV6-3 and TRBJ2-7; possible D gene TRBD2, 5 bases. There are 15 residues in the CDR3. The ends were cut back, 6 bases at V and 0 bases at J, with 15 bases in the middle. Germline assignment: CDR1 MNHEY and CDR2 SVGEGT. CDR3 sequence (DNA): TGTGCCAGCAGCTCATCGGGGTACATCTCCTACGAGCAGTACTTC. Protein product: CASSSSGYISYEQYF.

The sample holds one count of this clone. The rearrangement joins TRBV28 to TRBJ2-1; D is perhaps TRBD1 (6 bases). Germline-derived CDR1 and CDR2 are MDHEN and SYDVKM. V was trimmed by 2 bases and J by 12 bases, leaving 8 bases between them. This CDR3 region has 11 residues. The DNA of the CDR3 is TGTGCCAGCAGTTTACGCAGGGGGCAGTTCTTC. This translates into CASSLRRGQFF.

The V gene is TRBV6-1, the J gene TRBJ2-1, with 7 bases lining up with TRBD1. Germline lookup yields CDR1 MNHNS and CDR2 SASEGT. V was pared by 4 bases and J by 2 bases, with 8 bases of the junction left unmatched. CDR3 length equals 16 residues. CDR3 nucleotides: TGTGCCAGCAGTGTCACTAGGGACAGTGCCTACAATGAGCAGTTCTTC. It is translated as CASSVTRDSAYNEQFF.

This chain links TRBV11-3 with TRBJ2-2; 7 bases align to TRBD1. CDR1 is SGHNT, CDR2 YENEEA, per germline. Trimming removed 5 bases from V and 1 base from J; junction bases left unmatched: 7. The CDR3 totals 16 residues. The CDR3 DNA is TGTGCCAGCAGCAGAGCCAGGACAGGGAACACCGGGGAGCTGTTTTTT. Translated, it gives CASSRARTGNTGELFF. Using reference TRBV11-3 and TRBJ2-2 for the parts outside the CDR3, the full variable domain is EAGVVQSPRYKIIEKKQPVAFWCNPISGHNTLYWYLQNLGQGPELLIRYENEEAVDDSQLPKDRFSAERLKGVDSTLKIQPAELGDSAVYLCASSRARTGNTGELFFGEGSRLTVL.

The chain couples TRBV6-1 to TRBJ2-5; 7 nucleotides line up with TRBD2. Unmatched junction bases numbered 11, after V lost 3 bases and J lost 7 bases. The CDR3 is 15 amino acids. Per the germline V gene, CDR1 is MNHNS and CDR2 is SASEGT. The CDR3 DNA is TGTGCCAGCAGTGACACGACGCGGGGGACTGGGACCCAGTACTTC. Encoded protein: CASSDTTRGTGTQYF.

CDR3 region: CASYQISGAPNEQFF. In DNA, the CDR3 is TGTGCCAGCTACCAAATTAGCGGGGCCCCCAATGAGCAGTTCTTC. The chain links TRBV27 to TRBJ2-1; 8 bases fit TRBD2. Germline loops: CDR1 MNHEY, CDR2 SMNVEV (reference sequence). This CDR3 comprises 15 residues. Trimming cost V 8 bases and J 6 bases; bases outside gene matches: 12.